In its sample, the clone carrying this T cell receptor (beta chain) was seen a few times. PCR used 60 Vbeta primers and 13 Jbeta primers. Measured with immunoSEQ multiplex PCR; TCRdb has only the in-frame clones, and not every one. This sample has some 80,000 clones, with around 10% found just once. Trimming stripped 4 bases from V and 6 bases from J, with 7 bases between. Germline lookup yields CDR1 MNHNS and CDR2 SASEGT. The CDR3 has 12 residues. This sample was taken from a study of cytomegalovirus exposure and HLA in healthy donors. The rearrangement joins TRBV6-1 to TRBJ2-1; D is undetermined. The source of this sequence is a man in his fifties or sixties in good health and CMV-seropositive. Sequenced: PBMCs. The CDR3 DNA is TGTGCCAGCAGTGTCTACTTCAATGAGCAGTTCTTC. Its protein is CASSVYFNEQFF.